A selection of T cell receptor beta chains follows, all from one sample in a study of blood T cell repertoires in COVID-19. Assay: immunoSEQ multiplex PCR; the TCRdb copy retains only in-frame clones and omits some. This table has roughly 190,000 clones, about three quarters appearing once. The specimen sequenced was peripheral blood. The source is a woman in her fifties or sixties with active or convalescent COVID-19. Both conserved end residues are part of each CDR3. A D gene is named only where the DNA matches it firmly. Only part of the rows carry a size: once, few, many, or a class if the clone is expanded.

CDR3nt: TGTGCCAGCTCAGTCGGGACAGGGACGTATGGCTACACCTTC; CDR3aa: CASSVGTGTYGYTF; v_gene: TRBV18; d_gene: TRBD1; j_gene: TRBJ1-2; abundance: .
CDR3nt: TGTGCCAGCAGACTTTCAGGGGGAAGCAATCAGCCCCAGCATTTT; CDR3aa: CASRLSGGSNQPQHF; v_gene: TRBV7-8; d_gene: TRBD1; j_gene: TRBJ1-5; abundance: few
CDR3nt: TGTGCCAGCAGTTTGAGGGGGTGGACTGAAGCTTTCTTT; CDR3aa: CASSLRGWTEAFF; v_gene: TRBV12-3/TRBV12-4; d_gene: .; j_gene: TRBJ1-1; abundance: once
CDR3nt: TGTGCCAGCAGTTGGGCAGCGGGATCATCGGGGTACGAGCAGTACTTC; CDR3aa: CASSWAAGSSGYEQYF; v_gene: TRBV6-5; d_gene: TRBD2; j_gene: TRBJ2-7; abundance: few
CDR3nt: TGTGCCAGCAGCGTAGAAAGCGGGGGGAACACAGATACGCAGTATTTT; CDR3aa: CASSVESGGNTDTQYF; v_gene: TRBV9; d_gene: TRBD2; j_gene: TRBJ2-3; abundance: .
CDR3nt: TGTGCCAGCAGCTTCGCCGGACAGGCCGTTCGGTACTTC; CDR3aa: CASSFAGQAVRYF; v_gene: TRBV7-3; d_gene: TRBD1; j_gene: TRBJ2-4; abundance: .
CDR3nt: TGCGCCAGCAGCCACCAGGGACTAGAAGACAATGAGCAGTTCTTC; CDR3aa: CASSHQGLEDNEQFF; v_gene: TRBV4-1; d_gene: TRBD2; j_gene: TRBJ2-1; abundance: .
CDR3nt: TGTGCCAGCAGCGCACCTGGATCCCTTCGGACACGCAACTACGAGCAGTACTTC; CDR3aa: CASSAPGSLRTRNYEQYF; v_gene: TRBV7-9; d_gene: .; j_gene: TRBJ2-7; abundance: .
CDR3nt: TGTGCCAGCAGCTTACCCGGGACTAGGTTTTCTAGCACAGATACGCAGTATTTT; CDR3aa: CASSLPGTRFSSTDTQYF; v_gene: TRBV5-6; d_gene: TRBD2; j_gene: TRBJ2-3; abundance: .
CDR3nt: TGTGCCAGCAGCTTAGGGCGGACAGGGCGGACCGGGGAGCTGTTTTTT; CDR3aa: CASSLGRTGRTGELFF; v_gene: TRBV7-6; d_gene: TRBD1; j_gene: TRBJ2-2; abundance: .
CDR3nt: TGTGCCAGCAGCTCGAGGACAGGGTCTGATGAAAAACTGTTTTTT; CDR3aa: CASSSRTGSDEKLFF; v_gene: TRBV7-9; d_gene: TRBD1; j_gene: TRBJ1-4; abundance: .
CDR3nt: TGTGCCAGCAGTTTAACGGGACAGGGAGGCCGAATGGGGATGTCCCCTTCACCCCTCCACTTT; CDR3aa: CASSLTGQGGRMGMSPSPLHF; v_gene: TRBV27; d_gene: TRBD1; j_gene: TRBJ1-6; abundance: .
CDR3nt: TGTGCCACCAGTGACTCATTCGGTCGCTACACCTTC; CDR3aa: CATSDSFGRYTF; v_gene: TRBV24-1; d_gene: .; j_gene: TRBJ1-2; abundance: .
CDR3nt: TGTGCCAGCAGCGCGGGGGTGGGACACGACACTGAAGCTTTCTTT; CDR3aa: CASSAGVGHDTEAFF; v_gene: TRBV7-8; d_gene: .; j_gene: TRBJ1-1; abundance: few
CDR3nt: TGTGCCAGCAGCTTACTAGCGACCCCAGATACGCAGTATTTT; CDR3aa: CASSLLATPDTQYF; v_gene: TRBV7-2; d_gene: .; j_gene: TRBJ2-3; abundance: .
CDR3nt: TGTGCCAGCTCATCCACGGACTGGCCAGCGGGGCAAGAGACCCAGTACTTC; CDR3aa: CASSSTDWPAGQETQYF; v_gene: TRBV18; d_gene: TRBD2; j_gene: TRBJ2-5; abundance: .
CDR3nt: TGTGCCAGCAGTTACTATTTAGCGGGAGGGCCAAGTGAGCAGTTCTTC; CDR3aa: CASSYYLAGGPSEQFF; v_gene: TRBV6-2/TRBV6-3; d_gene: TRBD2; j_gene: TRBJ2-1; abundance: .
CDR3nt: TGTGCCAGCAGCCCAGATAGCGGGGTCGTCTCCTACGAGCAGTACTTC; CDR3aa: CASSPDSGVVSYEQYF; v_gene: TRBV7-2; d_gene: TRBD2; j_gene: TRBJ2-7; abundance: .
CDR3nt: TGTGCCAGCAGCCCTAGGGGGACAACTCGATCACCCCTCCACTTT; CDR3aa: CASSPRGTTRSPLHF; v_gene: TRBV7-9; d_gene: .; j_gene: TRBJ1-6; abundance: .
CDR3nt: TGTGCCAGCAGGACAGGGGTCTGGGGTAATTCACCCCTCCACTTT; CDR3aa: CASRTGVWGNSPLHF; v_gene: TRBV27; d_gene: TRBD1; j_gene: TRBJ1-6; abundance: .
CDR3nt: TGTGCCAGCAGCCCCAGACAGGGGGCTGGTAAGAGCAATCAGCCCCAGCATTTT; CDR3aa: CASSPRQGAGKSNQPQHF; v_gene: TRBV6-2/TRBV6-3; d_gene: TRBD1; j_gene: TRBJ1-5; abundance: .
CDR3nt: TGTGCCAGCAGTCCCCCTCGGGGGAGGGCCTACGAGCAGTACTTC; CDR3aa: CASSPPRGRAYEQYF; v_gene: TRBV27; d_gene: TRBD2; j_gene: TRBJ2-7; abundance: .
CDR3nt: TGTGCCAGCAGCTTCTCATCAGGGCCAACGGCATACTACGAGCAGTACTTC; CDR3aa: CASSFSSGPTAYYEQYF; v_gene: TRBV5-5; d_gene: .; j_gene: TRBJ2-7; abundance: .
CDR3nt: TGTGCCACGACGTCTACAGGGGGCTGGGAAAAACTGTTTTTT; CDR3aa: CATTSTGGWEKLFF; v_gene: TRBV19; d_gene: TRBD1; j_gene: TRBJ1-4; abundance: .
CDR3nt: TGTGCCAGCAGGGAAGCGGGAGTAGAGACCCAGTACTTC; CDR3aa: CASREAGVETQYF; v_gene: TRBV28; d_gene: TRBD2; j_gene: TRBJ2-5; abundance: .
CDR3nt: TGTGCCAGCAGCCTACGACAGGGGAGCTCCTACGAGCAGTACTTC; CDR3aa: CASSLRQGSSYEQYF; v_gene: TRBV5-8; d_gene: TRBD1; j_gene: TRBJ2-7; abundance: .
CDR3nt: TGCGCCAGCAGCTTGGGGATGCTCTCTAGCATTCAGTACTTC; CDR3aa: CASSLGMLSSIQYF; v_gene: TRBV5-1; d_gene: .; j_gene: TRBJ2-4; abundance: .
CDR3nt: TGCAGCGTTGTTCCGAGAAGCGGGTGGAATGAGCAGTTCTTC; CDR3aa: CSVVPRSGWNEQFF; v_gene: TRBV29-1; d_gene: .; j_gene: TRBJ2-1; abundance: .
CDR3nt: TGCGCCAGCAGCTTGGATGGGGCAGGTTCACCCCTCCACTTT; CDR3aa: CASSLDGAGSPLHF; v_gene: TRBV5-1; d_gene: .; j_gene: TRBJ1-6; abundance: .
CDR3nt: TGTGCCAGCAGCCCCGAAGTGGGGGGTAAGGGCTATGGCTACACCTTC; CDR3aa: CASSPEVGGKGYGYTF; v_gene: TRBV7-2; d_gene: .; j_gene: TRBJ1-2; abundance: once
CDR3nt: TGTGCCAGCAGCGCCGGAGTGGACGGGGCAGATACGCAGTATTTT; CDR3aa: CASSAGVDGADTQYF; v_gene: TRBV7-9; d_gene: .; j_gene: TRBJ2-3; abundance: .
CDR3nt: TGTGCCAGCAGCTTTTCGGGGGCCCAGTACTTC; CDR3aa: CASSFSGAQYF; v_gene: TRBV7-9; d_gene: .; j_gene: TRBJ2-5; abundance: .
CDR3nt: TGTGCCACCAGCAGTCCCGACAAGACAGGTTCGAGGGGCTACACCTTC; CDR3aa: CATSSPDKTGSRGYTF; v_gene: TRBV15; d_gene: .; j_gene: TRBJ1-2; abundance: .
CDR3nt: TGTGCCTGGAGTGGGGGGGGCAGCCATCAGCCCCAGCATTTT; CDR3aa: CAWSGGGSHQPQHF; v_gene: TRBV30; d_gene: .; j_gene: TRBJ1-5; abundance: .
CDR3nt: TGTGCCATCAGGGATACAGGGTTGGGAAACACCATATATTTT; CDR3aa: CAIRDTGLGNTIYF; v_gene: TRBV10-3; d_gene: .; j_gene: TRBJ1-3; abundance: .